This T cell receptor beta chain was captured by sequencing in a study of pediatric ulcerative colitis. Libraries were prepared by immunoSEQ multiplex PCR; TCRdb keeps only in-frame clonotypes and omits some of them. The sample includes 55,000 to 80,000 clones, around four fifths of them seen just once. The germline CDR1 and CDR2 sequences are SGHKS and YYEKEE (reference sequence). V was clipped by 4 bases and J by 4 bases, with 26 bases between them. The CDR3 runs 18 residues. This rearrangement joins TRBV5-5 to TRBJ1-2; D is uncertain. The sample comprised blood. This clonotype was obtained from a boy aged 10-17 years with moderate ulcerative colitis. CDR3 nucleotides: TGTGCCAGCAGCCCGAGGACGGATCGAAATCTGCCTTTCTATGGCTACACCTTC. It yields the protein CASSPRTDRNLPFYGYTF.